This T cell receptor beta chain stems from a study of T cell responses to AZD1222 COVID-19 vaccine. Study results and limitations: The donor cohort was predominantly white British with a female majority, and clonal diversity may have been underestimated.

Comments on this clone: The antigen remains undetermined.

Germline CDR1 is SGHNT and CDR2 is YYREEE (reference sequence). The CDR3 loop spans 14 amino acids. The junction had 8 bases not matched to a gene; V was cut back by 4 bases and J by 8 bases. TCRdb's copy holds only in-frame clones and misses some; the assay was immunoSEQ multiplex PCR. The sample has over 150,000 clones, over 85% seen once. The chain is built from TRBV5-4 and TRBJ1-4; 7 positions agree with TRBD1. This TCR was recovered from an adult who received the AZD1222 COVID-19 vaccine. The sequencing here drew on peripheral blood, taken 28 days after the second AZD1222 dose. CDR3 in DNA: TGTGCCAGCAGCCCGCCAGGGGGAAAAGAAAAACTGTTTTTT. It is translated as CASSPPGGKEKLFF.